The source of this T cell receptor beta chain is a study of blood T cell repertoires in COVID-19. The wider study: Some COVID-19 samples were acute and others convalescent; all came from the United States, Italy and Spain. PBMCs, B-cell-depleted T cells, or T cells provided the cDNA or gDNA that made up the material.

In the original workflow: Cell counts per sample came from amplifying reference gene primers. Only in-frame clones appear in the TCRdb table, and some are missing; sequencing was by immunoSEQ multiplex PCR. V, J and clone size derive from that table, while D and trimming were established from the DNA sequence. The profile shows about 180,000 clones, 85% to 95% of them singletons. The V gene's germline CDR1 is MDHEN and CDR2 SYDVKM. The CDR3 sequence is 22 residues long. V was pared by 3 bases and J by 4 bases, with 27 bases of the junction left unmatched. The sample taken for sequencing was peripheral blood. The J gene is TRBJ1-2, the V gene TRBV28; TRBD1 matches 9 bases. The TCR originated in a man between 45 and 60 years old with acute or convalescent COVID-19. The CDR3 coding sequence is TGTGCCAGCAGTTTGGGAAAAGCTGTAACATTGTGGGGACAGGGTAGGGGCTATGGCTACACCTTC. This gives the protein CASSLGKAVTLWGQGRGYGYTF.